This note documents a single TCR beta chain sequence. Its antigen is currently unknown. This record comes from a study of shared clonotypes between healthy human individuals. Study-level background: Samples came from two female and three male donors aged 18 to 49.

Study results and caveats: A small donor pool kept down the genetic and exposure-history diversity that was represented.

Subsets obtained from CD4+ cells comprised CD45RA+ naive and CD45RA-negative memory cells. The data were produced by immunoSEQ multiplex PCR, yet TCRdb's version contains in-frame clones alone and is incomplete. The table records some 980,000 clones, over 75% of them present only once. Trimming shortened V by 6 bases and J by 2 bases, and 20 bases separated the two germline ends. The length of the CDR3 is 17 residues. Germline V CDR1 and CDR2: LNHDA, SQIVND (reference sequence). The source is a man between 18 and 29 years old in good health. J is TRBJ1-5 and V is TRBV19, with D possibly being TRBD1 (5 bases). Input material: memory CD4+ T cells sorted from blood. Described subset: CD45RA-negative fraction. CDR3 nucleotide sequence: TGTGCCAGTAGCGGCTTGATGGGGAGGGGTGGCAATCAGCCCCAGCATTTT. Translated: CASSGLMGRGGNQPQHF.